This is a list of T cell receptor beta chains from one sample in a study of T cells in Graves' hyperthyroidism and ophthalmopathy. Each CDR3 protein gets one entry after TCRdb re-called the multiplex PCR reads with MiXCR. The table has roughly 300,000 distinct CDR3 sequences, around a sixth seen once. Sample: blood. The source of these receptors is a woman in her 50s with Graves' hyperthyroidism. Both conserved end residues are part of each CDR3. A D gene is named only where the DNA matches it firmly. Clone size is not always given. Where it is, it says once, few, many or a class for expanded clones.

clone_size: many
d_call: -
v_call: TRBV18
j_call: TRBJ2-5
cdr3_aa: CASSHTWGETQYF
cdr3_nt: TGTGCCAGCTCACATACTTGGGGAGAGACCCAGTACTTC

clone_size: -
d_call: -
v_call: TRBV5-1
j_call: TRBJ1-6
cdr3_aa: CASSLEGRGNSPLHF
cdr3_nt: TGCGCCAGCAGCTTGGAAGGACGGGGAAATTCACCCCTCCACTTT

clone_size: few
d_call: TRBD1
v_call: TRBV20-1
j_call: TRBJ2-3
cdr3_aa: CSAPQPPGTGHTDTQYF
cdr3_nt: TGCAGTGCCCCGCAACCCCCCGGGACAGGGCACACAGATACGCAGTATTTT

clone_size: many
d_call: TRBD1
v_call: TRBV30
j_call: TRBJ1-1
cdr3_aa: CAWSGQGADFKAFF
cdr3_nt: TGTGCCTGGAGCGGACAGGGGGCGGATTTCAAAGCTTTCTTT

clone_size: many
d_call: -
v_call: TRBV6-1
j_call: TRBJ2-3
cdr3_aa: CASSPREPSGWLTDTQYF
cdr3_nt: TGTGCCAGCAGTCCCCGGGAGCCAAGTGGGTGGCTCACAGATACGCAGTATTTT

clone_size: few
d_call: -
v_call: TRBV6-1
j_call: TRBJ1-4
cdr3_aa: CASSEQGPNEKLFF
cdr3_nt: TGTGCCAGCAGTGAGCAGGGCCCTAATGAAAAACTGTTTTTT

clone_size: few
d_call: TRBD1
v_call: TRBV2
j_call: TRBJ2-5
cdr3_aa: CASSEVGGQGAGETQYF
cdr3_nt: TGTGCCAGCAGTGAAGTCGGGGGACAGGGGGCTGGGGAGACCCAGTACTTC

clone_size: few
d_call: -
v_call: TRBV24-1
j_call: TRBJ1-1
cdr3_aa: CATSDITRTAPSTEAFF
cdr3_nt: TGTGCCACCAGTGACATCACTCGGACCGCCCCGAGCACTGAAGCTTTCTTT

clone_size: few
d_call: -
v_call: TRBV20-1
j_call: TRBJ2-2
cdr3_aa: CSARPEGTRSNTGELFF
cdr3_nt: TGCAGTGCTAGACCCGAGGGTACTCGATCGAACACCGGGGAGCTGTTTTTT

clone_size: -
d_call: TRBD1
v_call: TRBV9
j_call: TRBJ1-2
cdr3_aa: CASSALSRDRNYGYTF
cdr3_nt: TGTGCCAGCAGCGCCTTGAGTCGGGACAGGAACTATGGCTACACCTTC

clone_size: many
d_call: -
v_call: TRBV11-2
j_call: TRBJ2-1
cdr3_aa: CASSLVWGEHEQFF
cdr3_nt: TGTGCCAGCAGCTTAGTTTGGGGGGAACATGAGCAGTTCTTC

clone_size: many
d_call: TRBD1
v_call: TRBV7-2
j_call: TRBJ1-3
cdr3_aa: CASSLTGDSGNTIYF
cdr3_nt: TGTGCCAGCAGCTTAACGGGGGACAGTGGAAACACCATATATTTT

clone_size: -
d_call: -
v_call: TRBV30
j_call: TRBJ2-3
cdr3_aa: CALLGGAGSDTQYF
cdr3_nt: TGTGCCTTGCTGGGGGGGGCCGGTTCGGATACGCAGTATTTT

clone_size: -
d_call: -
v_call: TRBV28
j_call: TRBJ2-7
cdr3_aa: CASSPRQPYEQYF
cdr3_nt: TGTGCCAGCAGTCCCCGCCAGCCCTACGAGCAGTACTTC

clone_size: -
d_call: -
v_call: TRBV2
j_call: TRBJ2-3
cdr3_aa: CASSDQAPRYEQYF
cdr3_nt: TGTGCCAGCAGTGATCAGGCCCCTCGTTATGAGCAGTATTTT

clone_size: many
d_call: -
v_call: TRBV7-8
j_call: TRBJ1-2
cdr3_aa: CASSPGDGPYGYTF
cdr3_nt: TGTGCCAGCAGCCCAGGGGACGGCCCCTATGGCTACACCTTC

clone_size: -
d_call: -
v_call: TRBV20-1
j_call: TRBJ2-3
cdr3_aa: CSASDGVVAGQYF
cdr3_nt: TGCAGTGCTAGTGACGGGGTGGTGGCGGGGCAGTATTTT

clone_size: once
d_call: -
v_call: TRBV30
j_call: TRBJ2-1
cdr3_aa: CAWRFAQYEQFF
cdr3_nt: TGTGCCTGGAGATTCGCTCAGTATGAGCAGTTCTTC

clone_size: few
d_call: TRBD1
v_call: TRBV27
j_call: TRBJ2-7
cdr3_aa: CASSLQTGGIYEQYF
cdr3_nt: TGTGCCAGCAGTTTACAGACAGGGGGAATATACGAGCAGTACTTC

clone_size: -
d_call: -
v_call: TRBV4-2
j_call: TRBJ1-1
cdr3_aa: CASSQDMAANTEAFF
cdr3_nt: TGTGCCAGCAGCCAAGATATGGCGGCGAACACTGAAGCTTTCTTT

clone_size: few
d_call: -
v_call: TRBV7-6
j_call: TRBJ1-3
cdr3_aa: CASSLGGPSSGNTIYF
cdr3_nt: TGTGCCAGCAGCTTAGGGGGCCCCAGCTCTGGAAACACCATATATTTT

clone_size: few
d_call: -
v_call: TRBV25-1
j_call: TRBJ1-5
cdr3_aa: CASRNLSAPYSNQPQHF
cdr3_nt: TGTGCCAGCAGAAACCTGTCGGCCCCATATAGCAATCAGCCCCAGCATTTT

clone_size: many
d_call: -
v_call: TRBV2
j_call: TRBJ2-1
cdr3_aa: CASSQQGILVEQFF
cdr3_nt: TGTGCCAGCAGTCAACAGGGTATCCTTGTTGAGCAGTTCTTC

clone_size: many
d_call: TRBD2
v_call: TRBV5-1
j_call: TRBJ2-5
cdr3_aa: CASSRTSDETQYF
cdr3_nt: TGCGCCAGCAGCCGGACTAGCGATGAGACCCAGTACTTC

clone_size: many
d_call: -
v_call: TRBV7-9
j_call: TRBJ2-3
cdr3_aa: CASSRTGTDTQYF
cdr3_nt: TGTGCCAGCAGCAGAACAGGGACAGATACGCAGTATTTT

clone_size: few
d_call: TRBD2
v_call: TRBV9
j_call: TRBJ2-1
cdr3_aa: CASSVSGTSGYNEQFF
cdr3_nt: TGTGCCAGCAGCGTCTCCGGGACTAGCGGCTACAATGAGCAGTTCTTC

clone_size: many
d_call: TRBD1
v_call: TRBV12-3/TRBV12-4
j_call: TRBJ1-1
cdr3_aa: CASSLTQGAEAFF
cdr3_nt: TGTGCCAGCAGTTTAACCCAGGGGGCTGAAGCTTTCTTT

clone_size: many
d_call: -
v_call: TRBV18
j_call: TRBJ2-5
cdr3_aa: CASSPSRRAETQYF
cdr3_nt: TGTGCCAGCTCACCGTCGAGGAGGGCGGAGACCCAGTACTTC

clone_size: many
d_call: -
v_call: TRBV5-5
j_call: TRBJ1-1
cdr3_aa: CASTMPVNTEAFF
cdr3_nt: TGTGCCAGCACCATGCCGGTGAACACTGAAGCTTTCTTT

clone_size: -
d_call: TRBD1
v_call: TRBV6-1
j_call: TRBJ1-2
cdr3_aa: CASSSDRGGFGYTF
cdr3_nt: TGTGCCAGCAGCTCGGACAGGGGGGGGTTTGGCTACACCTTC

clone_size: -
d_call: -
v_call: TRBV13
j_call: TRBJ1-2
cdr3_aa: CASSLPGLVGGYTF
cdr3_nt: TGTGCCAGCAGCCTTCCGGGCCTCGTAGGGGGCTACACCTTC

clone_size: few
d_call: -
v_call: TRBV7-2
j_call: TRBJ2-5
cdr3_aa: CASSFIGGRETQYF
cdr3_nt: TGTGCCAGCAGCTTCATCGGGGGGCGGGAGACCCAGTACTTC

clone_size: few
d_call: -
v_call: TRBV7-9
j_call: TRBJ2-3
cdr3_aa: CASSFFSTDTQYF
cdr3_nt: TGTGCCAGCAGCTTCTTCAGCACAGATACGCAGTATTTT

clone_size: many
d_call: -
v_call: TRBV3-1
j_call: TRBJ1-1
cdr3_aa: CASSARDSNTEAFF
cdr3_nt: TGTGCCAGCAGCGCCCGGGACTCTAACACTGAAGCTTTCTTT

clone_size: few
d_call: TRBD1
v_call: TRBV29-1
j_call: TRBJ2-6
cdr3_aa: CSVEDPGGGANVLTF
cdr3_nt: TGCAGCGTTGAAGACCCAGGGGGTGGGGCCAACGTCCTGACTTTC

clone_size: few
d_call: -
v_call: TRBV10-2
j_call: TRBJ1-1
cdr3_aa: CASRTTLRAGVNTEAFF
cdr3_nt: TGCGCCAGCAGAACGACGCTCAGGGCTGGGGTGAACACTGAAGCTTTCTTT

clone_size: -
d_call: -
v_call: TRBV5-4
j_call: TRBJ2-4
cdr3_aa: CASSLGRDIQYF
cdr3_nt: TGTGCCAGCAGCTTGGGAAGGGACATTCAGTACTTC

clone_size: many
d_call: TRBD1
v_call: TRBV20-1
j_call: TRBJ2-5
cdr3_aa: CSARRDRGHQETQYF
cdr3_nt: TGCAGTGCTAGACGGGACAGGGGGCACCAAGAGACCCAGTACTTC

clone_size: many
d_call: TRBD2
v_call: TRBV7-3
j_call: TRBJ2-3
cdr3_aa: CASSSTSGYTDTQYF
cdr3_nt: TGTGCCAGCAGTTCGACTAGCGGATACACAGATACGCAGTATTTT

clone_size: -
d_call: -
v_call: TRBV20-1
j_call: TRBJ2-1
cdr3_aa: CSAAHINEQFF
cdr3_nt: TGCAGTGCTGCTCACATAAATGAGCAGTTCTTC

clone_size: once
d_call: -
v_call: TRBV19
j_call: TRBJ2-3
cdr3_aa: CASSELQGVGTQYF
cdr3_nt: TGTGCCAGTAGCGAACTACAGGGTGTGGGTACGCAGTATTTT

clone_size: -
d_call: TRBD2
v_call: TRBV20-1
j_call: TRBJ2-5
cdr3_aa: CSASTSGRETQYF
cdr3_nt: TGCAGTGCTAGCACTAGCGGGAGGGAGACCCAGTACTTC

clone_size: -
d_call: -
v_call: TRBV11-2
j_call: TRBJ2-1
cdr3_aa: CASSQDWSPFNEQFF
cdr3_nt: TGTGCCAGCAGCCAAGATTGGAGCCCTTTCAATGAGCAGTTCTTC

clone_size: -
d_call: TRBD2
v_call: TRBV28
j_call: TRBJ2-3
cdr3_aa: CASSSNWGGGEGTDTQYF
cdr3_nt: TGTGCCAGCAGCTCAAATTGGGGGGGGGGAGAGGGCACAGATACGCAGTATTTT

clone_size: many
d_call: -
v_call: TRBV11-2
j_call: TRBJ2-3
cdr3_aa: CASSLWADTQYF
cdr3_nt: TGTGCCAGCAGCTTATGGGCAGATACGCAGTATTTT

clone_size: -
d_call: -
v_call: TRBV25-1
j_call: TRBJ1-2
cdr3_aa: CASSGHSVTYGYTF
cdr3_nt: TGTGCCAGCAGTGGCCATTCGGTTACCTATGGCTACACCTTC

clone_size: -
d_call: -
v_call: TRBV7-2
j_call: TRBJ1-2
cdr3_aa: CASSLEEGIGYTF
cdr3_nt: TGTGCCAGCAGCCTCGAGGAGGGGATCGGCTACACCTTC

clone_size: few
d_call: TRBD1
v_call: TRBV3-1
j_call: TRBJ2-1
cdr3_aa: CASSQEQGGQFF
cdr3_nt: TGTGCCAGCAGCCAGGAACAGGGGGGGCAGTTCTTC

clone_size: -
d_call: TRBD1
v_call: TRBV3-1
j_call: TRBJ2-3
cdr3_aa: CASSQDRGPTQYF
cdr3_nt: TGTGCCAGCAGCCAAGACAGGGGGCCTACGCAGTATTTT

clone_size: -
d_call: -
v_call: TRBV14
j_call: TRBJ2-1
cdr3_aa: CASSQGGRHNEQFF
cdr3_nt: TGTGCCAGCAGCCAAGGTGGGCGGCACAATGAGCAGTTCTTC

clone_size: few
d_call: -
v_call: TRBV10-3
j_call: TRBJ2-1
cdr3_aa: CAISESKGRANEQFF
cdr3_nt: TGTGCCATCAGTGAGTCGAAAGGCAGGGCCAATGAGCAGTTCTTC

clone_size: many
d_call: -
v_call: TRBV30
j_call: TRBJ2-7
cdr3_aa: CAWSGTDSPWKQYF
cdr3_nt: TGTGCCTGGAGTGGGACAGACTCCCCTTGGAAGCAGTACTTC

clone_size: -
d_call: TRBD1
v_call: TRBV5-1
j_call: TRBJ2-7
cdr3_aa: CASSLRSGTALYEQYF
cdr3_nt: TGCGCCAGCAGCTTGCGTTCCGGGACAGCCCTTTACGAGCAGTACTTC

clone_size: few
d_call: -
v_call: TRBV20-1
j_call: TRBJ2-1
cdr3_aa: CSARVDDPEQFF
cdr3_nt: TGCAGTGCTAGAGTCGACGACCCCGAGCAGTTCTTC